This T cell receptor beta chain was identified during a study of OX40 agonist ivuxolimab in advanced cancers. Baseline, cycle 4 day 1, and cycle 7 day 1 were the blood sampling points. Notes on the study in general: The CD4+ and CD8+ T cells in the blood had expanded clonally by week 6 at 0.1 to 3.0 mg/kg.

Clones were sequenced by immunoSEQ multiplex PCR, and TCRdb holds only the in-frame ones, with some missing. The sample gives about 17,000 clones, less than 75% of which show up once; about a quarter is in the top ten. This clone was seen a handful of times. As yet, its antigen is unknown. The CDR3 is 15 amino acids. Germline values: CDR1 MNHEY, CDR2 SVGAGI. V lost 8 bases to trimming and J lost 3 bases; unmatched junction nucleotides: 10. This sequence was found in an adult with an advanced solid tumor such as melanoma, head and neck, liver or kidney cancer. The chain is built from TRBV6-5 and TRBJ1-2; 9 bases match TRBD1. This sample comprised CD4+ or CD8+ T cells sorted from blood, obtained in a trial of the OX40 agonist ivuxolimab. The CDR3 here is CASRGQGIIDYGYTF. The CDR3 DNA is TGTGCCAGCCGTGGACAGGGGATAATCGACTATGGCTACACCTTC.